The 19 T cell receptor beta chains presented below share a single source sample, sequenced in a study of a mutant IDH1 vaccine in newly diagnosed glioma. These receptors have no known antigen. Time point meaning: week 5, during vaccination. One vaccine dose held 300 ug of mutant IDH1 20-mer peptide and came with topical imiquimod. Method: immunoSEQ multiplex PCR; TCRdb's copy keeps in-frame clones and lacks some. The sample shows 25,000 to 30,000 clones, under 85% of them seen only once. Sequences were derived from PBMCs, sampled from a glioma patient whose treatment included an IDH1 peptide vaccine. These receptors originate from a man aged 40-49 years with glioma. Some clones in this sample may be carry-over from other donors' samples.

The chain is built from TRBV4-1 and TRBJ2-1; perhaps TRBD1 as D (5 bases). This CDR3 is 15 amino acids long. Germline V gene data show CDR1 as MGHRA and CDR2 as YSYEKL. The V end was cut by 0 bases, the J end by 4 bases, with 10 bases between. The CDR3 sequence: CASSQDLGAYNEQFF. CDR3 bases: TGCGCCAGCAGCCAAGATCTTGGGGCTTACAATGAGCAGTTCTTC.

This clone occurred once. This chain links TRBV19 with TRBJ1-6, with D possibly matching TRBD1 (6 bases). CDR1 LNHDA and CDR2 SQIVND come from the germline V gene (reference sequence). V dropped 7 bases and J dropped 9 bases, with 16 bases sitting between them. This CDR3 has 14 residues. CDR3 DNA: TGTGCCAGTACCTCCGCCGGAGGGGGTTCACCCCTCCACTTT. This translates into CASTSAGGGSPLHF.

This sequence joins TRBV9 and TRBJ1-1, with 9 bases lining up with TRBD1. The CDR3 loop spans 15 amino acids. Germline lookup yields CDR1 SGDLS and CDR2 YYNGEE. The ends lost 4 bases at V and 2 bases at J; junction bases unmatched: 6. CDR3 sequence reads: CASSTRDRVNTEAFF. The DNA of the CDR3 is TGTGCCAGCAGCACCCGGGACAGGGTTAACACTGAAGCTTTCTTT.

The count of this clone is one. The chain uses TRBV7-3 and TRBJ1-1; D may be TRBD1 (6 bases). Germline-derived CDR1 and CDR2 are SGHTA and FQGTGA. V lost 1 base and J 5 bases, leaving 11 bases between the germline ends. CDR3 length: 14 amino acids. CDR3 protein: CASSLNGGRTEAFF. The CDR3 region has the DNA TGTGCCAGCAGCTTAAATGGGGGGCGGACTGAAGCTTTCTTT.

This sequence joins TRBV7-8 and TRBJ2-3; 9 positions agree with TRBD2. The germline V gene has CDR1 SGHVS and CDR2 FQNEAQ. V was pared by 5 bases and J by 0 bases, with 6 bases of the junction left unmatched. The CDR3 spans 16 residues. The CDR3 sequence is CASSARGGASTDTQYF. The CDR3 DNA is TGTGCCAGCAGCGCGCGGGGGGGGGCTAGCACAGATACGCAGTATTTT.

This clone turned up a few times. The gene calls are TRBV4-1 and TRBJ1-5, with no clear D. The CDR3 runs to 15 residues. V shed 3 bases and J shed 4 bases, with 13 bases lying between them. Germline V gives CDR1 MGHRA, CDR2 YSYEKL. In DNA, the CDR3 is TGCGCCAGCAGCCACCAACTGACGGGGAATCAGCCCCAGCATTTT. It is translated as CASSHQLTGNQPQHF.

The gene calls are TRBV19 and TRBJ1-1, with TRBD1 matching 9 bases. The CDR3 covers 15 residues. The junction had 11 bases not matched to a gene; V was cut back by 5 bases and J by 7 bases. In germline, CDR1 is LNHDA, CDR2 SQIVND (reference sequence). CDR3: CASSPRRDRADEAFF. DNA for the CDR3: TGTGCCAGTAGTCCCCGGCGGGACAGGGCGGATGAAGCTTTCTTT.

The chain employs TRBV7-9 and TRBJ1-2, with D unresolved. V dropped 5 bases and J dropped 8 bases, with 15 bases sitting between them. The CDR3 is 13 amino acids. Germline values: CDR1 SEHNR, CDR2 FQNEAQ (reference sequence). The CDR3 sequence: CASSLDPGGGYTF. CDR3 DNA sequence: TGTGCCAGCAGCCTGGACCCCGGTGGAGGCTACACCTTC.

The rearrangement uses TRBV11-2 and TRBJ2-2, with 13 nucleotides matching TRBD2. This CDR3 is built from 19 residues. In germline, CDR1 is SGHAT, CDR2 FQNNGV. Trimming took 1 base from V and 6 from J; bases not matched to a gene: 11. CDR3 region: CASSLAALAGGKVAGELFF. The DNA for the CDR3 is TGTGCCAGCAGCTTAGCCGCACTAGCGGGGGGGAAGGTGGCCGGGGAGCTGTTTTTT.

The chain joins TRBV5-1 to TRBJ2-5, with D unresolved. Trimming left V 0 bases short and J 5 bases short, with 14 bases between. The CDR3 is 15 amino acids. The V gene's germline CDR1 is SGHRS and CDR2 YFSETQ. CDR3 bases: TGCGCCAGCAGCTTGGGGGGATGGGTTCGGGAGACCCAGTACTTC. Protein product: CASSLGGWVRETQYF.

The rearrangement links TRBV2 to TRBJ1-2; tentatively, D is TRBD1 (5 bases). With 8 bases removed from V and 4 bases from J, the gap between germline ends came to 5 bases. CDR3 length equals 10 residues. Germline loops: CDR1 SNHLY, CDR2 FYNNEI. The CDR3: CASGGYGYTF. Here the CDR3 DNA reads TGTGCCAGCGGGGGCTATGGCTACACCTTC.

J is TRBJ1-2 and V is TRBV6-5; 7 bases line up with TRBD1. The V and J ends lost 2 bases and 1 base, in that order; junction bases with no gene match: 7. CDR1 and CDR2 from the germline V gene are MNHEY and SVGAGI. The CDR3 consists of 16 residues. The DNA of the CDR3 is TGTGCCAGCAGTTACAGGACAGGTCTGCATAACTATGGCTACACCTTC. It specifies CASSYRTGLHNYGYTF.

The chain is built from TRBV19 and TRBJ2-1; 12 nucleotides line up with TRBD2. The trim removed 4 bases at V and 5 bases at J, leaving 6 bases unmatched. Germline CDR1 LNHDA, CDR2 SQIVND (reference sequence). This CDR3 has 16 residues. CDR3 nucleotides: TGTGCCAGTAGTAATCTAGCGGGGGGGCCGAACAATGAGCAGTTCTTC. It encodes CASSNLAGGPNNEQFF.

The chain employs TRBV15 and TRBJ2-5; D not resolved. V dropped 2 bases and J dropped 1 base, with 2 bases sitting between them. The CDR3 spans 12 residues. The germline V gene encodes CDR1 LNHNV and CDR2 YYDKDF (reference sequence). Written as DNA, the CDR3 is TGTGCCACCAGCAGATCCCAAGAGACCCAGTACTTC. It codes for CATSRSQETQYF.

The V and J genes are TRBV9 and TRBJ2-3; D is perhaps TRBD2 (5 bases). Germline assignment: CDR1 SGDLS and CDR2 YYNGEE. CDR3 length: 14 amino acids. Trimming pared 4 bases from V and 4 bases from J, leaving 13 bases between. The CDR3 region has the DNA TGTGCCAGCAGCAGGTGGTTGAGGGCAGATACGCAGTATTTT. It yields the protein CASSRWLRADTQYF.

The chain combines TRBV7-9 with TRBJ1-5; no definite D call. From germline, CDR1 is SEHNR and CDR2 FQNEAQ (reference sequence). V lost 3 bases and J 3 bases, leaving 3 bases between the germline ends. The CDR3 is 12 residues long. The CDR3 DNA is TGTGCCAGCAGCTTTTTCAATCAGCCCCAGCATTTT. Translating it yields CASSFFNQPQHF.

This clone was observed a few times. V usage is TRBV2 and J usage is TRBJ1-4; 8 bases are a match to TRBD1. Trimming took 6 bases from V and 3 from J; bases not matched to a gene: 6. CDR1 is SNHLY, CDR2 FYNNEI, per germline. The CDR3 runs 15 residues. The CDR3 bases are TGTGCCAGCAGGCCAGGGGGCTCAGCTAATGAAAAACTGTTTTTT. Protein: CASRPGGSANEKLFF.

This clone turned up a few times. V is TRBV7-9 and J is TRBJ2-7; D is possibly TRBD1 (6 bases). The CDR3 totals 11 residues. Germline-derived CDR1 and CDR2 are SEHNR and FQNEAQ (reference sequence). V was cut by 5 bases and J by 7 bases, with 9 bases left in between. The CDR3 DNA reads as TGTGCCAGCAGCGCCGGGACAGAGCAGTACTTC. Translated: CASSAGTEQYF.

V and J are TRBV5-1 and TRBJ2-7; D unresolved. CDR1 is SGHRS and CDR2 is YFSETQ in the germline V gene. CDR3 length equals 14 residues. The V end lost 0 bases, the J end lost 2 bases, and 9 bases lay between the germline ends. DNA of the CDR3: TGCGCCAGCAGCTTGGGACGGCCAACCTACGAGCAGTACTTC. Protein sequence: CASSLGRPTYEQYF.